This entry describes one TCR beta chain. This clonotype came up many times. Its binding antigen is unknown. No much larger clone exists at a distance of one base, and base qualities are not known. The data stem from a study of T-cell reconstitution after alpha-beta-depleted transplantation in children listed by TCRdb under 2016. About the full investigation: Using TCR repertoire profiling, the study quantitatively followed how T-cell immune reconstitution unfolded in children after TCRalphabeta/CD19-depleted allogeneic hematopoietic cell transplantation.

V loses 8 bases at its end and J loses 2 bases; junction bases beyond the gene matches: 11. The CDR3 holds 16 amino acids from the cysteine to the phenylalanine. Just CDR3 DNA is preserved here, 48 bases in frame from base 1. The CDR1 and CDR2 encoded by the germline V gene are MNHEY and SVGEGT. The library relied on PCR. The instrument was an Illumina HiSeq 2500. Molecular barcoding was employed in the preparation of TCR libraries, with unique molecular identifiers being used to normalize TCRbeta repertoire quantification. The public reads were run again by TCRdb, first through fastp at Q25 and then through MiXCR, and only productive beta chains were kept. Entries that share a CDR3 protein sequence are merged under the most common genes and DNA. The table for this sample lists about 400,000 distinct CDR3 sequences; about an eighth of them were counted only once. The top ten clonotypes cover about 4% of the sample.

Sequencing used PBMCs, obtained from the stem cell graft. This receptor was identified in a human donor who donated a stem cell graft to a child with Fanconi anemia. Here the chain combines TRBV6-2 or TRBV6-3 and TRBJ2-2, with TRBD1 matching 7 junction bases. The nucleotide sequence reads TGTGCCAGCGGTCGAATCGGGACAGTTAACACCGGGGAGCTGTTTTTT. Its protein product is CASGRIGTVNTGELFF.